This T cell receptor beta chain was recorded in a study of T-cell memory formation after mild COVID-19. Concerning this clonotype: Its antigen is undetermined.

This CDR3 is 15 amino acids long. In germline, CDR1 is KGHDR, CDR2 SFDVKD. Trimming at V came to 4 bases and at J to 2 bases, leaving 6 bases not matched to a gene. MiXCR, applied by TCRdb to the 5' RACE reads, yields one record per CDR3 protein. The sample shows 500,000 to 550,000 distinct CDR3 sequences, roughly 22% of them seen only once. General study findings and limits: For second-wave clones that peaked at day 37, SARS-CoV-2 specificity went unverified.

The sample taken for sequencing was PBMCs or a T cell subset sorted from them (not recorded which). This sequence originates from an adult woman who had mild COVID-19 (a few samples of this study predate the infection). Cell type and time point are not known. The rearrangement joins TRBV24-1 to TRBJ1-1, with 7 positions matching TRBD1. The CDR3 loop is CATSESGTANTEAFF. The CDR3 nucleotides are TGTGCCACCAGTGAATCCGGGACAGCAAACACTGAAGCTTTCTTT.